Listed below are T cell receptor beta chains from one sample, sequenced in a study of post-analysis software for immune sequencing data. TCRdb redid the calling of the PCR reads with MiXCR, one entry per CDR3 protein. The sample carries hundreds of thousands of distinct CDR3 sequences, 25% to 30% recorded once. The sample comprised blood. The receptor set was obtained from a girl aged 5-17 years with multiple sclerosis. CDR3s leave out the opening cysteine and the closing phenylalanine or tryptophan. Expanded clones get a size class; other rows say once, few or many, or leave the size out.

cdr3_length j_call v_call clone_size cdr3_aa
15 TRBJ2-3 TRBV11-2 NA ASSLVARLAGGDTQY
14 TRBJ2-1 TRBV7-8 NA ASSLVERFRYNEQF
13 TRBJ2-1 TRBV20-1 NA SVISGTGATNEQF
13 TRBJ2-3 TRBV12-3/TRBV12-4 few ASGSGTPDTGTQY
13 TRBJ2-4 TRBV3-1 few ASSPLPGAPSVQY
13 TRBJ1-6 TRBV12-3/TRBV12-4 few ASSYRGRRNSPLH
12 TRBJ1-1 TRBV4-1 few ASSPTDKDREAF
14 TRBJ2-1 TRBV4-3 NA ASSQDSGGSYNEQF
8 TRBJ2-5 TRBV20-1 NA SALRQRQY
13 TRBJ1-3 TRBV6-5 NA ASSYSRGLGNTIY
9 TRBJ1-2 TRBV29-1 NA SVLGSAGYT
12 NA TRBV5-6 NA ASSLGRVQETQF
16 TRBJ2-5 TRBV5-6 NA ASSTLRRLAGAQETQY
13 TRBJ1-4 TRBV5-5 few ASSVPQGGNEKLF
14 TRBJ2-1 TRBV28 NA ASSLPSEGPYNEQF
8 TRBJ2-3 TRBV20-1 NA SAAPFSQY
13 TRBJ2-3 TRBV20-1 few SARSSRDPADTQY
12 TRBJ1-5 TRBV20-1 many SVETGTSNQPQH
13 TRBJ2-3 TRBV18 NA ASSPGLGVADTQY
12 TRBJ2-7 TRBV27 NA ASSSWTGGEEQY
12 TRBJ1-5 TRBV15 NA ATSRAREIQPQH
11 TRBJ2-1 TRBV28 once ASRSTGPNEQF
17 TRBJ1-5 TRBV18 once ASSLLHGQGARSNQPQH
13 TRBJ1-4 TRBV5-4 NA ASSEGTPWGEKLF
11 TRBJ2-5 TRBV7-9 many ASSPGRRETQY
12 TRBJ2-3 TRBV20-1 few SAVTGGSTDTQY
12 TRBJ2-1 TRBV29-1 NA SVDVAGGRNEQF
14 TRBJ1-5 TRBV9 NA ASSVDPSGAGQPQH
13 TRBJ2-1 TRBV6-2/TRBV6-3 few ASSFRGSVLHEQF
14 TRBJ2-7 TRBV9 few ASSSTLKTGAYEQY
13 TRBJ2-3 TRBV24-1 few ATSDFGQSTDTQY
14 TRBJ2-6 TRBV18 NA ASSPSRGNGANVLT
15 TRBJ1-6 TRBV5-1 NA AGSLGHPRQDNSPLH
10 TRBJ2-3 TRBV20-1 few SADVVTDTQY
13 TRBJ2-3 TRBV5-1 NA ASSLAIGTTDTQY
13 TRBJ2-3 TRBV7-8 many ASSRGTGWADTQY
13 TRBJ2-3 TRBV9 few ASSPRAGGPDTQY
11 TRBJ1-2 TRBV28 NA ASRLLQKGGYT
13 TRBJ2-3 TRBV7-8 NA ASSLAGGHYDTQY
11 TRBJ2-5 TRBV29-1 many SVGGTEQETQY
20 TRBJ2-4 TRBV12-3/TRBV12-4 NA ASSQRQQGGLTVGETSNIQY
14 TRBJ2-5 TRBV18 NA ASSPTSGSSQETQY
14 TRBJ2-3 TRBV7-2 NA ASSLISAAGTDTQY